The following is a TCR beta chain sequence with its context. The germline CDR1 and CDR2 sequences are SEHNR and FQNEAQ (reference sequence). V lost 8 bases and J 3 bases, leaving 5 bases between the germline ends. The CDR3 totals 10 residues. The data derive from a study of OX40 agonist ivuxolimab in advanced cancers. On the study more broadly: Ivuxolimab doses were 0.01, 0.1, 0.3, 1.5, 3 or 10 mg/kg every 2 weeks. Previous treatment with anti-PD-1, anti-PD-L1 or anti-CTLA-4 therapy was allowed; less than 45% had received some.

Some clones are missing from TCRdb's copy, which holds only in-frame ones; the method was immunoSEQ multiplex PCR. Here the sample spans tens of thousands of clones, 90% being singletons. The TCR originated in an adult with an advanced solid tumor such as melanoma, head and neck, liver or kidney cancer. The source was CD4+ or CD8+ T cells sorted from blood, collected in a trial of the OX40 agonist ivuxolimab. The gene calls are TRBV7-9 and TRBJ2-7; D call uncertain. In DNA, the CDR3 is TGTGCCAGCCCTCTCTACGAGCAGTACTTC. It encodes CASPLYEQYF.